This T cell receptor beta chain came from a study of CD8+CD57+ T cells in acquired aplastic anemia. Study-wide points: No significant difference in CD8+ Simpson's diversity was found between patients and controls. In common between the patients and the controls were some 29 CD8+ CDR3 sequences.

Germline values: CDR1 MNHEY, CDR2 SMNVEV (reference sequence). The V and J ends lost 7 bases and 7 bases respectively, with 13 bases between them. The CDR3 consists of 13 residues. By flow cytometry, patients selected for sequencing had shown an expansion of CD8+CD57+ cells. The cohort consisted entirely of patients having severe acquired aplastic anemia. Therapy had not been given to patients before blood sampling. Only a few counts were recorded for this clonotype. Its target is unknown. Template material for TCR beta VDJ and CDR3 profiling consisted of genomic DNA. MiXCR, run by TCRdb on the reads, gives a single entry per CDR3 protein. The sample includes approximately 180,000 distinct CDR3 sequences, about 60% of them seen just once.

Sequencing was carried out using sorted CD4+, CD8+, or CD8+CD57+ T cells (not recorded which) from PBMCs. This TCR was recovered from a human donor with aplastic anemia. This chain joins TRBV27 and TRBJ2-2, with D perhaps matching TRBD1 (6 bases). The CDR3 sequence: CASMLGASGELFF. CDR3 DNA: TGTGCCAGCATGTTGGGGGCTAGCGGGGAGCTGTTTTTT.